The 14 T cell receptor beta chains below come from one sample, sequenced in a study of cytomegalovirus exposure and HLA in healthy donors. It was with 60 Vbeta and 13 Jbeta primers that the PCR ran. The table came from immunoSEQ multiplex PCR; TCRdb's copy has only in-frame clones and leaves some out. Its table lists around 190,000 clones. The sample comprised PBMCs. These receptors came from a woman aged 25 to 39 in good health and CMV-seropositive.

The rearrangement links TRBV7-2 to TRBJ1-5; D gene uncertain. This CDR3 has 13 amino acids. V lost 1 base and J 5 bases, leaving 6 bases between the germline ends. Per germline, CDR1 SGHTA and CDR2 FQGNSA. In DNA form, the CDR3 reads TGTGCCAGCAGCTTAGGGCTGGATCAGCCCCAGCATTTT. This sequence encodes CASSLGLDQPQHF.

The chain uses TRBV13 and TRBJ1-1, with TRBD1 identical over 8 bases. The V gene's germline CDR1 is PRHDT and CDR2 FYEKMQ (reference sequence). Losses at the gene ends were 5 bases for V and 0 bases for J; bases not matched to a gene: 5. The length of the CDR3 is 15 residues. Here the CDR3 DNA reads TGTGCCAGCAGCCCAACAGGGGGAATGAACACTGAAGCTTTCTTT. Its protein is CASSPTGGMNTEAFF. Filled out from reference TRBV13 and TRBJ1-1, the complete variable domain reads AAGVIQSPRHLIKEKRETATLKCYPIPRHDTVYWYQQGPGQDPQFLISFYEKMQSDKGSIPDRFSAQQFSDYHSELNMSSLELGDSALYFCASSPTGGMNTEAFFGQGTRLTVV.

The chain links TRBV6-5 to TRBJ1-1; D is ambiguous. Trimming shortened V by 0 bases and J by 4 bases, and 9 bases separated the two germline ends. CDR1 MNHEY and CDR2 SVGAGI come from the germline V gene. The CDR3 extends over 14 amino acids. The CDR3 sequence: CASSYSRGFTEAFF. The DNA for the CDR3 is TGTGCCAGCAGTTACTCACGAGGGTTCACTGAAGCTTTCTTT.

The chain joins TRBV10-3 to TRBJ2-2; 7 nucleotides align to TRBD2. The CDR3 sequence is 14 residues long. The ends lost 8 bases at V and 6 bases at J; junction bases unmatched: 9. Germline V lookup: CDR1 ENHRY, CDR2 SYGVKD. The CDR3 bases are TGTGCCATCGGCAGCGGGGAAAAGTCCGGGGAGCTGTTTTTT. Amino acids: CAIGSGEKSGELFF.

The chain links TRBV5-1 to TRBJ2-7; TRBD2 might be the D (6 bases). In germline, CDR1 is SGHRS, CDR2 YFSETQ. CDR3 length: 15 residues. Trimming removed 0 bases at V and 3 bases at J, with 13 bases between. The CDR3 nucleotides are TGCGCCAGCAGCTTGGTAGCTAGCGCTCACTACGAGCAGTACTTC. This encodes CASSLVASAHYEQYF.

J is TRBJ1-2 and V is TRBV2; weak D call: TRBD1 (6 bases). The CDR3 is made up of 14 amino acids. Germline V gene data show CDR1 as SNHLY and CDR2 as FYNNEI. Trimming shortened V by 6 bases and J by 0 bases, and 11 bases separated the two germline ends. The CDR3 nucleotides are TGTGCCAGCAGACAGGGCCCCTCTAACTATGGCTACACCTTC. Protein: CASRQGPSNYGYTF.

The J gene is TRBJ1-2, the V gene TRBV19, with a weak D call TRBD1 (6 bases). The germline V gene has CDR1 LNHDA and CDR2 SQIVND (reference sequence). The V gene lost 0 bases and the J gene lost 7 bases, with 21 bases spanning the gap. This CDR3 comprises 17 residues. CDR3 loop: CASSIEITTGINLGYTF. The CDR3 DNA is TGTGCCAGTAGTATAGAGATAACTACAGGGATCAATCTTGGCTACACCTTC.

V is TRBV10-1 and J is TRBJ2-5; D may be TRBD2 (6 bases). This CDR3 has 18 amino acids. CDR1 and CDR2 (germline): WNHNN, SYGVQD (reference sequence). The germline V and J ends were trimmed by 0 bases and 3 bases, with 20 bases remaining between them. The CDR3 protein is CASSESSGNSAVEETQYF. The CDR3 DNA reads TGCGCCAGCAGTGAGTCTAGCGGAAACAGCGCGGTCGAAGAGACCCAGTACTTC.

The V and J genes are TRBV5-1 and TRBJ1-1, with D perhaps matching TRBD1 (5 bases). V shed 2 bases and J shed 5 bases, with 13 bases lying between them. This CDR3 is 14 amino acids long. Germline CDR1 is SGHRS and CDR2 is YFSETQ. The CDR3 reads CASSFEGLGTEAFF. In DNA, the CDR3 is TGCGCCAGCAGCTTCGAGGGACTTGGGACTGAAGCTTTCTTT.

The gene calls are TRBV6-6 and TRBJ1-1; TRBD1 might be the D (6 bases). The CDR3 totals 15 residues. V was shortened by 6 bases and J by 1 base, with 15 bases between the two germline ends. Germline V CDR1 and CDR2: MNHNY, SVGAGI (reference sequence). In nucleotides, the CDR3 is TGTGCCAGCAGCAGAAGACAGGACCCGAACACTGAAGCTTTCTTT. This translates into CASSRRQDPNTEAFF.

J is TRBJ1-1 and V is TRBV6-5; D is uncertain. Germline V gives CDR1 MNHEY, CDR2 SVGAGI. V dropped 5 bases and J dropped 1 base, with 8 bases sitting between them. The CDR3 covers 13 residues. The CDR3 bases are TGTGCCAGCAGTGAACTTCAGAACACTGAAGCTTTCTTT. It specifies CASSELQNTEAFF.

This chain uses TRBV6-5 with TRBJ2-2; D gene uncertain. Trimming pared 7 bases from V and 5 bases from J, leaving 8 bases between. Germline V gene lookup returns CDR1 MNHEY and CDR2 SVGAGI. The CDR3 extends over 12 amino acids. CDR3 loop: CASKSVTGELFF. The CDR3 nucleotides read TGTGCCAGCAAGTCGGTTACCGGGGAGCTGTTTTTT.

The chain uses TRBV7-2 and TRBJ2-2; TRBD2 agrees at 12 bases. This CDR3 is built from 17 residues. J gave up 6 bases and V 4 bases, and 9 bases lay outside the gene matches. CDR1 and CDR2 from the germline V gene are SGHTA and FQGNSA. DNA of the CDR3: TGTGCCAGCAGCTCCGCTTCTAGCGGGGGGGCCCCCGGGGAGCTGTTTTTT. Amino acid sequence: CASSSASSGGAPGELFF. Supplemented by reference TRBV7-2 and TRBJ2-2, the full variable domain reads GAGVSQSPSNKVTEKGKDVELRCDPISGHTALYWYRQSLGQGLEFLIYFQGNSAPDKSGLPSDRFSAERTGGSVSTLTIQRTQQEDSAVYLCASSSASSGGAPGELFFGEGSRLTVL.

This sequence joins TRBV6-1 and TRBJ1-4, with 8 bases that match TRBD1. Trimming removed 6 bases from V and 7 bases from J; junction bases left unmatched: 7. The CDR3 length is 14 residues. In germline, CDR1 is MNHNS, CDR2 SASEGT. CDR3 bases: TGTGCCAGCAGCGCGGACAGGGTAGTTGAAAAACTGTTTTTT. Translating it yields CASSADRVVEKLFF.